This TCR beta chain was identified in a study of blood T cell repertoires in COVID-19. In the study overall: The samples span acute and convalescent COVID-19 from the United States, Italy and Spain. PBMCs, B-cell-depleted T cells, or T cells provided the cDNA or gDNA that made up the material.

How the authors handled the data: Reference gene primers were amplified, and this amplification served to estimate nucleated cell counts. Assay used: immunoSEQ multiplex PCR; TCRdb lists only in-frame clones, some missing. Clone size and V and J calls were adopted from that table, with D and trimming inferred from the DNA. The sample lists some 300,000 clones, 85% occurring once. From germline, CDR1 is LNHDA and CDR2 SQIVND (reference sequence). CDR3 length equals 16 residues. Trimming at V came to 5 bases and at J to 8 bases, leaving 12 bases not matched to a gene. The sequence came from a woman in her forties or fifties with active or convalescent COVID-19. The V and J genes are TRBV19 and TRBJ2-1; 10 bases fit TRBD2. Sequencing was done on a sample of peripheral blood. Here the CDR3 reads CASSPSTSGKFDEQFF. In DNA, the CDR3 is TGTGCCAGTAGTCCCTCAACTAGCGGGAAATTTGATGAGCAGTTCTTC.